The clone carrying this TCR beta chain showed up just a few times. Its antigen is currently unknown. Germline V gives CDR1 LNHNV, CDR2 YYDKDF (reference sequence). The CDR3 spans 14 residues. V lost 5 bases, J lost 5 bases, and 15 bases lay in between. The repertoire was sequenced with immunoSEQ multiplex PCR; TCRdb's copy has only in-frame clones and lacks some. The sample carries fewer than 3 million clones, just under 95% recorded once. The entry originates in a study of shared clonotypes between healthy human individuals. General study results and limits: Estimated clonotype richness was generally higher in naive than memory subsets.

This TCR derives from a man aged 18 to 30 in good health. Some clones in this sample may be carry-over from other donors' samples. The chain recombines TRBV15 with TRBJ2-5; TRBD1 is a possible D gene (6 bases). Material for sequencing was naive CD4+ T cells from PBMCs. Subset in this sample: CD45RA+ positively selected. CDR3 loop: CATSGYREGETQYF. The CDR3 nucleotides are TGTGCCACCAGCGGCTACAGGGAAGGGGAGACCCAGTACTTC.